These T cell receptor beta chains were read from a single sample in a study of cytomegalovirus exposure and HLA in healthy donors. Libraries were prepared by immunoSEQ multiplex PCR; TCRdb keeps only in-frame clonotypes and omits some of them. Of some 140,000 clones in the sample, roughly 90% were seen once. Sequencing input: PBMCs. Source of these receptors: a man between 18 and 35 years old in good health and CMV-seronegative. The CDR3 runs from the conserved cysteine through the conserved F or W. Fields, in order: V gene, clone size, D gene, J gene, CDR3 DNA, CDR3 protein. The D gene is left open where the match is weak. Size values are once, few and many counts, or a class for expanded clones, and some rows have none.

>TRBV2|.|TRBD2|TRBJ2-1
TGTGCCAGCAGTGAACGGGGGGGCAAGGGTGAGCAGTTCTTC
CASSERGGKGEQFF
>TRBV19|.|.|TRBJ1-1
TGTGCCAGTAGTATAAACCCGACAGGTATGAACACTGAAGCTTTCTTT
CASSINPTGMNTEAFF
>TRBV2|.|.|TRBJ1-5
TGTGCCAGCAAAATGGGGGGGGCTCGCAATCAGCCCCAGCATTTT
CASKMGGARNQPQHF
>TRBV28|.|TRBD2|TRBJ2-7
TGTGCCAGCAGTTTGCCGGGACTAGCGGGAAGATCCTACGAGCAGTACTTC
CASSLPGLAGRSYEQYF
>TRBV29-1|.|TRBD1|TRBJ2-3
TGCAGCGTTGCGCGGGACAGGGGATCTAGCACAGATACGCAGTATTTT
CSVARDRGSSTDTQYF
>TRBV4-1|.|TRBD2|TRBJ2-7
TGCGCCAGCAGCCAAGGACTAGCGGGGGTAAAGGAGCAGTACTTC
CASSQGLAGVKEQYF
>TRBV4-1|.|.|TRBJ2-5
TGCGCCAGCAGTATGAGCGGGCGCCCCAACCAAGAGACCCAGTACTTC
CASSMSGRPNQETQYF
>TRBV15|.|.|TRBJ1-2
TGTGCCACCAGCAGGGACATTAACTATGGCTACACCTTC
CATSRDINYGYTF
>TRBV7-9|.|.|TRBJ2-3
TGTGCCAGCAGCGTAGACGCAGGGAGGCGAGATACGCAGTATTTT
CASSVDAGRRDTQYF
>TRBV7-2|.|TRBD1|TRBJ1-5
TGTGCCAGCAGCCCCGGGACAGGGCGGATCCCCCAGCATTTT
CASSPGTGRIPQHF
>TRBV19|once|.|TRBJ1-1
TGTGCCAGTAGTATTGGGGGTCAGCGGGGTGAAGCTTTCTTT
CASSIGGQRGEAFF
>TRBV7-2|once|TRBD1|TRBJ2-5
TGTGCCAGCGGATTCGGACAGGGGGGAGAGACCCAGTACTTC
CASGFGQGGETQYF
>TRBV7-9|.|.|TRBJ2-3
TGTGCCAGCAGCTTTTACCCTGACTGGACTGGGAATACGCAGTATTTT
CASSFYPDWTGNTQYF
>TRBV6-5|.|.|TRBJ1-2
TGTGCCAGCAGTTACGGGGGGTACTATGGCTACACCTTC
CASSYGGYYGYTF
>TRBV18|.|TRBD2|TRBJ2-7
TGTGCCAGCTCACCAGGGGCGGGAGGGTCCTACGAGCAGTACTTC
CASSPGAGGSYEQYF
>TRBV7-9|.|TRBD2|TRBJ2-7
TGTGCCAGCAGCGGAGGGACTAGCGGCTCCTACGAGCAGTACTTC
CASSGGTSGSYEQYF
>TRBV7-9|.|.|TRBJ1-5
TGTGCCAGCAGCTTAGTCTCAGGAGGGGGCAATCAGCCCCAGCATTTT
CASSLVSGGGNQPQHF
>TRBV7-8|.|TRBD2|TRBJ2-7
TGTGCCAGCAGCTTAGGAGGACTAGCGGGGAGTTACGAGCAGTACTTC
CASSLGGLAGSYEQYF
>TRBV5-1|.|.|TRBJ1-3
TGCGCCAGCAGCTCGGACATTATGAACTCTGGAAACACCATATATTTT
CASSSDIMNSGNTIYF
>TRBV7-8|once|.|TRBJ2-7
TGTGCCAGCAGCTTAAGAAGGACAGCGCCGACCTACGAGCAGTACTTC
CASSLRRTAPTYEQYF
>TRBV29-1|.|TRBD1|TRBJ1-5
TGCAGCGTTGAAATGGACAGGGGCCAGCCCCAGCATTTT
CSVEMDRGQPQHF
>TRBV19|few|.|TRBJ1-2
.
CASTSDYGYTF